The rows below give T cell receptor beta chains drawn from one sample of a study. MiXCR was run by TCRdb on the 5' RACE reads, yielding one entry per CDR3 protein. The sample carries 55,000 or so distinct CDR3 sequences, less than 25% recorded once. The sample taken for sequencing was tumor-infiltrating Tregs sorted from the breast tumor. All receptors come from a female donor with breast cancer. The CDR3 runs from the conserved cysteine through the conserved F or W. Each record gives: CDR3 DNA, CDR3 protein, CDR3 length, D gene, clone size, J gene, V gene. A D gene is named only where the DNA matches it firmly. Rows may omit the clone size; those that give it use once, few, many or a size class.

TGCGCCAGCAGCCAAGGCAGCCCGCCAGATACGCAGTATTTT	CASSQGSPPDTQYF	14	.	.	TRBJ2-3	TRBV4-1
TGTGCCAGCAGCAAGGCTAGCACAGATACGCAGTATTTT	CASSKASTDTQYF	13	.	few	TRBJ2-3	TRBV7-3
TGTGCCAGCAGCTCCGGGACAGGGAACTACAATGAGCAGTTCTTC	CASSSGTGNYNEQFF	15	TRBD1	many	TRBJ2-1	TRBV12-3/TRBV12-4
TGTGCCAGCAGTTTATTCGATGCCTACAATGAGCAGTTCTTC	CASSLFDAYNEQFF	14	.	many	TRBJ2-1	TRBV12-3/TRBV12-4
TGCGCCAGCAGCCCACTAACAGGGGACACTGAAGCTTTCTTT	CASSPLTGDTEAFF	14	TRBD1	.	TRBJ1-1	TRBV5-1
TGTGCCAGCAGCCAAGATTTGACAGCGAACACTGAAGCTTTCTTT	CASSQDLTANTEAFF	15	.	.	TRBJ1-1	TRBV3-1
TGCAGCTCCCGTAAAGGGGGACAGCATAATTCACCCCTCCACTTT	CSSRKGGQHNSPLHF	15	TRBD1	.	TRBJ1-6	TRBV20-1
TGTGCCACCAGGGGGGGGACTAGTAAGGGCAATGAGCAGTTCTTC	CATRGGTSKGNEQFF	15	TRBD2	many	TRBJ2-1	TRBV24-1
TGCAGTGCTAGAGATCGAGAGGGGTGGGTTACTGAAGCTTTCTTT	CSARDREGWVTEAFF	15	.	few	TRBJ1-1	TRBV20-1
TGTGCCAGCAGTTTATGGGGAGGTGGGTCCTACGAGCAGTACTTC	CASSLWGGGSYEQYF	15	.	few	TRBJ2-7	TRBV28
TGTGCCGCCCGACAGGGAGACGCGGCTTGCTTT	CAARQGDAACF	11	TRBD1	.	TRBJ1-1	TRBV24-1
TGCGCCAGCAGCCAAGATCGAGCGGGAGTAGCGACAGATACGCAGTATTTT	CASSQDRAGVATDTQYF	17	TRBD2	.	TRBJ2-3	TRBV4-1
TGTGCCAGCAGCGCGACGGGACAGAGTCTCTCTGGAAACACCATATATTTT	CASSATGQSLSGNTIYF	17	TRBD1	.	TRBJ1-3	TRBV9
TGTGCCAGCCGTTGGCAGGGGGCGGGAGAGCAGTACTTC	CASRWQGAGEQYF	13	TRBD1	.	TRBJ2-7	TRBV6-6
TGTGCCAGCAGCTTAGATGGTAGGGGGGGCGAAACTGAAGCTTTCTTT	CASSLDGRGGETEAFF	16	.	.	TRBJ1-1	TRBV11-3
TGCGCCAGCAGTTCCCAAGGGGCCGACTCTGGAAACACCATACATTTT	CASSSQGADSGNTIHF	16	.	.	TRBJ1-3	TRBV5-1
TGCGCCAGTGGGCTAGCGGGAGGGTACGAGCAGTACTTC	CASGLAGGYEQYF	13	TRBD2	.	TRBJ2-7	TRBV5-1
TGTGCCAGCAGTAACTATCGGACTAGCGGGAGAAGGCTACGAGAGACCCAGTACTTC	CASSNYRTSGRRLRETQYF	19	TRBD2	many	TRBJ2-5	TRBV6-2/TRBV6-3
TGTGCCAGCAGCTCCCACGGGACTAACAATGAGCAGTTCTTC	CASSSHGTNNEQFF	14	TRBD2	.	TRBJ2-1	TRBV7-2
TGCGCCAGCAGCTTGGACGGGACCTCTGGGGCCAACGTCCTGACTTTC	CASSLDGTSGANVLTF	16	.	many	TRBJ2-6	TRBV5-1
TGCGCCAGCAGCCAAGCGGGACTAGCGGGAAAGCAGTACTTC	CASSQAGLAGKQYF	14	TRBD2	few	TRBJ2-7	TRBV4-1
TGTGCCAGCAGCTTAGAGAAGGGCTCCTACGAGCAGTACTTC	CASSLEKGSYEQYF	14	.	few	TRBJ2-7	TRBV7-8
TGTGCCAGCAGTTCCCAGGGGTCAGGGACTGAAGCTTTCTTT	CASSSQGSGTEAFF	14	.	many	TRBJ1-1	TRBV6-5
TGCGCCAGCAGTGAAAGGGGTTGGGACACTGAAGCTTTCTTT	CASSERGWDTEAFF	14	.	few	TRBJ1-1	TRBV10-2
TGTGCCTGGAGGGGTGGCCTGGGAGCCGGGGGTGAAGCTTTCTTT	CAWRGGLGAGGEAFF	15	.	.	TRBJ1-1	TRBV30
TGTGCCAGCAGCTTAGCTGTCGGTGCAGGCGGACGAGGCAACACCATATATTTT	CASSLAVGAGGRGNTIYF	18	.	.	TRBJ1-3	TRBV11-3
TGCAGTGCTAGCCCTACCCCGACTAGCGTCAATGAGCAGTTCTTC	CSASPTPTSVNEQFF	15	TRBD2	many	TRBJ2-1	TRBV20-1
TGTGCCAGCAGCCGGGGGACTAGCGGGAGCAAAACGCAGTATTTT	CASSRGTSGSKTQYF	15	TRBD2	many	TRBJ2-3	TRBV7-2
TGTGCCAGCAGCTCCCTACTAGCGGGAGGCTTGAACGAGCAGTACTTC	CASSSLLAGGLNEQYF	16	TRBD2	.	TRBJ2-7	TRBV5-5
TGTGCCAGCACCACAGGGACCTGGGAGCTGTTTTTT	CASTTGTWELFF	12	.	.	TRBJ2-2	TRBV28
TGTGCCAGCAGCCCTCCGGGACAGAACATGGGTTCACCCCTCCACTTT	CASSPPGQNMGSPLHF	16	TRBD1	.	TRBJ1-6	TRBV11-1
TGCGCCAGCAGCTTGGTCAGAGGTACCGGGGAGCTGTTTTTT	CASSLVRGTGELFF	14	.	many	TRBJ2-2	TRBV5-1
TGTGCCATCAGGCCGACAGGGAACTCTGGGGCCAACGTCCTGACTTTC	CAIRPTGNSGANVLTF	16	TRBD1	few	TRBJ2-6	TRBV10-3
TGTGCCAGCAGCTCGAGGGGGGTCTCACCCCTCCACTTT	CASSSRGVSPLHF	13	.	few	TRBJ1-6	TRBV5-6
TGTGCCAGCAGTCACAGAGGACAAAACACTGAAGCTTTCTTT	CASSHRGQNTEAFF	14	.	few	TRBJ1-1	TRBV5-6
TGTGCCAGCAGTGAATCTTCGGGACTAGCGGGAGGGTCTGGGGAGCAGTACTTC	CASSESSGLAGGSGEQYF	18	TRBD2	.	TRBJ2-7	TRBV25-1
TGTGCCAGCAGCTTCGGTCCCGGACAGAATGAGCAGTTCTTC	CASSFGPGQNEQFF	14	.	medium-sized	TRBJ2-1	TRBV5-5